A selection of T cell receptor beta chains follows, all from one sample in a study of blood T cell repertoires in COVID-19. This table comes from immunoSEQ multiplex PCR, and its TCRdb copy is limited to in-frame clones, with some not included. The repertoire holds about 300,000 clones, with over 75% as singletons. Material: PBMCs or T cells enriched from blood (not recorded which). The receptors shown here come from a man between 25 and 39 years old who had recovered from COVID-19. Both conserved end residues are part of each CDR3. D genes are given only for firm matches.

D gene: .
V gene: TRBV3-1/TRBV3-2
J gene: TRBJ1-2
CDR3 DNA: TGTGCCAGCAGCCAAGTGGACAGTTCTGGCTACACCTTC
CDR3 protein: CASSQVDSSGYTF

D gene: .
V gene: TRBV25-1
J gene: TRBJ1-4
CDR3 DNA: TGTGCCAGCAACAGTGATAATGAAAAACTGTTTTTT
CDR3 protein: CASNSDNEKLFF

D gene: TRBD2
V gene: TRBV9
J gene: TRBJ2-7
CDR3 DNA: TGTGCCAGCAGCGATCGAACTAGCGGGGGTGCCTACGAGCAGTACTTC
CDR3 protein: CASSDRTSGGAYEQYF

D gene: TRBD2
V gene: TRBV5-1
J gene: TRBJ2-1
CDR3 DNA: TGCGCCAGCAGCAGACCCCTAGCGGGGGGGTACAATGAGCAGTTCTTC
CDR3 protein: CASSRPLAGGYNEQFF

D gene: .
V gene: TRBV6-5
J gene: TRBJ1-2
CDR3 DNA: TGTGCCAGCAGTTTGTTGACAGGAGCTAACTATGGCTACACCTTC
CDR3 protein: CASSLLTGANYGYTF

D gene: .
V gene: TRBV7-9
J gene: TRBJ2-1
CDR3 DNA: TGTGCCAGCAGCCCAACCGGACATAATGAGCAGTTCTTC
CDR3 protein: CASSPTGHNEQFF

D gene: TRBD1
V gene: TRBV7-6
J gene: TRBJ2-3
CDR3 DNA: TGTGCCAGCAGCTTAACAGGGGAATATTCAGATACGCAGTATTTT
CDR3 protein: CASSLTGEYSDTQYF

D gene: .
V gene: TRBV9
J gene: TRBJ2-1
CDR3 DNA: TGTGCCAGCAGCGTAGCCCAAAGGCGGTTCTACGGGTGGGATGAGCAGTTCTTC
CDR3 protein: CASSVAQRRFYGWDEQFF

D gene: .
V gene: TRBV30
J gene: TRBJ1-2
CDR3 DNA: TGTGCCTGGAATGGGGGCCACTATGGCTACACCTTC
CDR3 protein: CAWNGGHYGYTF

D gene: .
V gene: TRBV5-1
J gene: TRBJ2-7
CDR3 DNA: TGCGCCAGCAGCTTGGGGGGCTTAAACTACGAGCAGTACTTC
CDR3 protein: CASSLGGLNYEQYF

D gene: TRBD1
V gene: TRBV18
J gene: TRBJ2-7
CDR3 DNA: TGTGCCAGCTCACTAGGGACAGGGGGCTTGAAACTACAAGAGCAGTACTTC
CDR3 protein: CASSLGTGGLKLQEQYF

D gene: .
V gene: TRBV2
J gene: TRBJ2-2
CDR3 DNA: TGTGCCAGCAGTGAAGGACGGACATCCGGGGAGCTGTTTTTT
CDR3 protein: CASSEGRTSGELFF

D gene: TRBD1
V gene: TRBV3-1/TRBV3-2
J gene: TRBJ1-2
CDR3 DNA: TGTGCCAGCAGCCAGTACCGGGACAGGGTCCCTCGATACTATGGCTACACCTTC
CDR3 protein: CASSQYRDRVPRYYGYTF